Following are 2 T cell receptor beta chains from one sample sequenced in a study of control samples from healthy donors and cancer patients. The repertoire was sequenced with immunoSEQ multiplex PCR; TCRdb's copy has only in-frame clones and lacks some. Seen here are around 150,000 clones, around 95% observed once, and the top ten hold around 9.3%. Source material: blood. Source of these receptors: a woman aged 40 to 49 in good health.

This sequence joins TRBV7-9 and TRBJ2-3; 12 positions agree with TRBD1. Germline values: CDR1 SEHNR, CDR2 FQNEAQ (reference sequence). The CDR3 sequence is 17 residues long. J gave up 6 bases and V 4 bases, and 11 bases lay outside the gene matches. The DNA of the CDR3 is TGTGCCAGCAGCTCCCCACCGGGACAGGGGGCAGCGGATACGCAGTATTTT. As protein: CASSSPPGQGAADTQYF.

This chain connects TRBV2 to TRBJ2-5, with unresolved D. The CDR3 runs 15 residues. The ends were cut back, 10 bases at V and 2 bases at J, with 20 bases in the middle. Germline CDR1 and CDR2: SNHLY and FYNNEI. The CDR3 coding sequence is TGTGCCAACCCCCAGCCACTACCCGGACAAGAGACCCAGTACTTC. Its translation is CANPQPLPGQETQYF.